This T cell receptor beta chain was found in a study of blood T cell repertoires in COVID-19. Study at large: Collection of acute and convalescent COVID-19 samples took place in the United States, Italy and Spain.

Participants had their cohort set by participant-reported clinical history. Sequenced by immunoSEQ multiplex PCR; TCRdb stores in-frame clones only, minus some. The sample holds 500,000 or so clones, roughly 90% seen once. The CDR3 loop spans 13 amino acids. CDR1 is SGHAT, CDR2 FQNNGV, per germline. Note on this clone: One end of the junction fails to match germline, which may point to a read error.

The sequence was collected from a woman aged 18-30 years who had recovered from COVID-19. The chain employs TRBV11-2 and TRBJ2-7; D ambiguous. The specimen sequenced was PBMCs or T cells enriched from blood (not recorded which). CDR3 sequence: CASSLDNNSLFHF. Here the CDR3 DNA reads TGTGCCAGCAGCTTAGATAATAACTCGCTGTTTCACTTC.